The rows below give T cell receptor beta chains drawn from one sample of a study of blood T cell repertoires in COVID-19. The table came from immunoSEQ multiplex PCR; TCRdb's copy has only in-frame clones and leaves some out. Counted here are under 300,000 clones, around 90% occurring once; the ten biggest clones make up roughly 2.1%. Sequences were obtained from peripheral blood. The receptors were sampled from a man in his forties or fifties with acute or convalescent COVID-19. Each CDR3 is given with its conserved first and last residue. Fields, in order: J gene, D gene, V gene, CDR3 protein. The D gene is left open where the match is weak.

TRBJ1-2,-,TRBV12-5,CASGLTIAGGYTF
TRBJ2-1,TRBD1,TRBV11-2,CASSARSTGQGTDEQFF
TRBJ2-3,TRBD2,TRBV30,CAWRVAGGSTDTQYF
TRBJ2-7,TRBD1,TRBV5-1,CASSLQGASSYEQYF
TRBJ1-6,-,TRBV9,CASSLTRGNSPLHF
TRBJ1-2,-,TRBV2,CASTLGGAVLNYGYTF
TRBJ1-2,TRBD1,TRBV6-1,CASSEGRGLGYTF
TRBJ2-7,TRBD1,TRBV29-1,CSVVADRGYEQYF
TRBJ2-2,-,TRBV9,CASTLGGANTGELFF
TRBJ1-5,-,TRBV3-1/TRBV3-2,CASSQDPGKGQPQHF
TRBJ1-2,-,TRBV5-1,CASSSGLYGYTF
TRBJ1-2,-,TRBV20-1,CSATINYGYTF
TRBJ1-4,-,TRBV2,CASHSQIGVGEKLFF
TRBJ1-1,-,TRBV5-1,CASSLAPHQNTEAFF
TRBJ2-7,TRBD2,TRBV9,CASSPGTSGGGQYF
TRBJ2-5,TRBD2,TRBV2,CATKTSGGQGETQYF
TRBJ1-1,-,TRBV6-5,CASSQPTGTEAFF
TRBJ2-6,-,TRBV3-1/TRBV3-2,CASMVRGANVLTF
TRBJ2-6,-,TRBV7-2,CASSSVSGANVLTF
TRBJ1-1,-,TRBV2,CASSDPGQGGVSTEAFF
TRBJ2-5,TRBD1,TRBV5-5,CASSRWTGGETQYF
TRBJ2-1,-,TRBV6-5,CATWPSYNEQFF
TRBJ1-2,-,TRBV6-5,CASSYSVTRGYGYTF
TRBJ1-2,-,TRBV27,CASRGFGKNYGYTF
TRBJ1-1,-,TRBV6-5,CASSYAGMNTEAFF
TRBJ1-2,-,TRBV6-5,CASTSRGGDPYGYTF
TRBJ1-6,-,TRBV27,CASSLQGRDSPLHF
TRBJ1-2,-,TRBV21-1,CASPGGNYGYTF
TRBJ2-3,-,TRBV21-1,CASSELGGERTDTQYF
TRBJ2-2,-,TRBV3-1/TRBV3-2,CASSGSERPGELFF
TRBJ2-2,TRBD1,TRBV5-1,CASSFHSSPGQGVTGELFF
TRBJ2-6,-,TRBV6-5,CASRQDAGANVLTF
TRBJ2-4,-,TRBV12-3/TRBV12-4,CASSFSVNIQYF
TRBJ1-1,TRBD1,TRBV7-9,CASSFAGQGANTEAFF
TRBJ1-2,-,TRBV2,CATLTTGGSNYGYTF
TRBJ1-6,-,TRBV3-1/TRBV3-2,CASTLLTGRNSPLHF
TRBJ2-7,TRBD1,TRBV27,CASSLYPGGSYEQYF
TRBJ1-1,-,TRBV5-1,CASSTDTPNTEAFF
TRBJ2-5,TRBD1,TRBV7-9,CASSDRDRVRETQYF
TRBJ1-4,-,TRBV9,CASSPERGTNEKLFF
TRBJ2-6,-,TRBV27,CASRRAGANVLTF
TRBJ1-1,-,TRBV27,CASSLDSGLGTEAFF
TRBJ2-7,-,TRBV9,CASSPLRGGAAEQYF
TRBJ1-3,TRBD1,TRBV2,CASSAGQELSGNTIYF
TRBJ1-2,TRBD1,TRBV6-1,CASSEGQGSAYTF
TRBJ2-1,-,TRBV18,CASSPFGGTNEQFF
TRBJ2-3,TRBD1,TRBV7-9,CASTGQGATDTQYF
TRBJ1-3,TRBD1,TRBV30,CAWSRYGQAISSGNTIYF
TRBJ1-2,-,TRBV5-3,CARKEAGYGYTF
TRBJ1-1,-,TRBV29-1,CSVEDSPGAEAFF
TRBJ1-2,TRBD1,TRBV25-1,CASSPIQGALGYGYTF
TRBJ2-7,-,TRBV5-6,CASSSLFANREYEQYF
TRBJ2-1,-,TRBV27,CASSPTYRVGEQFF
TRBJ1-2,TRBD1,TRBV18,CASSPDRAFYGYTF
TRBJ2-3,TRBD1,TRBV7-4,CASSWDAGQEYSTDTQYF